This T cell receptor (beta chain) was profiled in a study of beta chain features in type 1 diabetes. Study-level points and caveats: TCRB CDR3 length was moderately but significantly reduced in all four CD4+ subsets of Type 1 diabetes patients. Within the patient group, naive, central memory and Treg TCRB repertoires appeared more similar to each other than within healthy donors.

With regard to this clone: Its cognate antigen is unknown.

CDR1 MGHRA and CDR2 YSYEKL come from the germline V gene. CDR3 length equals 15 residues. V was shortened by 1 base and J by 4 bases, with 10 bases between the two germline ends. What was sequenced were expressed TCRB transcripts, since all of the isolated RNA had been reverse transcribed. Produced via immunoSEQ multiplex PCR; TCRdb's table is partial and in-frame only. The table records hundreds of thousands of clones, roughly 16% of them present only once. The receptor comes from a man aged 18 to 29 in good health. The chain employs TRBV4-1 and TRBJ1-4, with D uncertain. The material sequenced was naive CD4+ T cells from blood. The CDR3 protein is CASSQGRQVNEKLFF. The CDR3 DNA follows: TGCGCCAGCAGCCAAGGACGGCAGGTTAATGAAAAACTGTTTTTT.